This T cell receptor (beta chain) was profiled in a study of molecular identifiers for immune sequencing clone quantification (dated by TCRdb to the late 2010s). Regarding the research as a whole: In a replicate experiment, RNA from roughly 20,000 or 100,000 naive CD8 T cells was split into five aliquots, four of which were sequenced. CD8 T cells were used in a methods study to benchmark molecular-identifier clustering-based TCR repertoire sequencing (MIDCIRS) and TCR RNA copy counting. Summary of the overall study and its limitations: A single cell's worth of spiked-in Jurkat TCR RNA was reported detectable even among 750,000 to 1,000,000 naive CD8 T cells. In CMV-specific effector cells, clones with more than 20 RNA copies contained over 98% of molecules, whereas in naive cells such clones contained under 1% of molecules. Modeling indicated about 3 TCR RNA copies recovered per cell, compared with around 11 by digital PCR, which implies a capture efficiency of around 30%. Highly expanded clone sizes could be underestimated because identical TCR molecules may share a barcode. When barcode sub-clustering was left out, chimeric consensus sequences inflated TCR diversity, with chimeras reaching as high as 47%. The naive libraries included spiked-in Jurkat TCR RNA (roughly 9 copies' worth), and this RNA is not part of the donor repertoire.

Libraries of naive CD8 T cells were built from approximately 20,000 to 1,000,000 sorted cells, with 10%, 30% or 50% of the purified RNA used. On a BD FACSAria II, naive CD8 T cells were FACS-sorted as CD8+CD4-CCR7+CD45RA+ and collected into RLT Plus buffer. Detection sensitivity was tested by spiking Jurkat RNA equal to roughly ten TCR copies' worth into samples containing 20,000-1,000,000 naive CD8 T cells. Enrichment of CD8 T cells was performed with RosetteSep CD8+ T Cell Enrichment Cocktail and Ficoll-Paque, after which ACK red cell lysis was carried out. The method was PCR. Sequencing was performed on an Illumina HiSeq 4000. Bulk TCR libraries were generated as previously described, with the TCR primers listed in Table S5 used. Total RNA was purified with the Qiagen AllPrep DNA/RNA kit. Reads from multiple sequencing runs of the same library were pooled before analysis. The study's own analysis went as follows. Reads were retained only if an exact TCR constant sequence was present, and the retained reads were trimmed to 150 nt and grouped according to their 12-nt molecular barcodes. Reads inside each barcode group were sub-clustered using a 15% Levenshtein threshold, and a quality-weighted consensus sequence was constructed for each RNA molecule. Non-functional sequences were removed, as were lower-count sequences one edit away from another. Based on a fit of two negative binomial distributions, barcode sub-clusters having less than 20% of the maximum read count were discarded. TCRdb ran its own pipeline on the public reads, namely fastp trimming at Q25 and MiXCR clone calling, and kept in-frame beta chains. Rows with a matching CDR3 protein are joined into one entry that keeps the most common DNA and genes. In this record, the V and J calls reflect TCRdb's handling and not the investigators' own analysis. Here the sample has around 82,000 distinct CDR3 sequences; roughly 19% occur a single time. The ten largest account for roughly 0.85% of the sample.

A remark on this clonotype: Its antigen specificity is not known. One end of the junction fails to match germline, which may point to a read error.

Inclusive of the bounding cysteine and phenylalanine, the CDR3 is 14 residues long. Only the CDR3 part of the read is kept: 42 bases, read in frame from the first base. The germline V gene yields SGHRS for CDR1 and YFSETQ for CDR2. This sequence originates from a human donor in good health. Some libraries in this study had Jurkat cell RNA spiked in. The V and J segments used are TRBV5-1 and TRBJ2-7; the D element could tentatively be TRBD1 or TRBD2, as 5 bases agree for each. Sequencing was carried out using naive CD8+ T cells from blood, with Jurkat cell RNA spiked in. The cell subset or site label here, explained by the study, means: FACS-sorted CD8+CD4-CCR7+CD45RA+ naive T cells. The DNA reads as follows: TGCGCCAGCAGCTTGGTCGGGGTAAGGGACGAGCAGTGCTTC. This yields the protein CASSLVGVRDEQCF.